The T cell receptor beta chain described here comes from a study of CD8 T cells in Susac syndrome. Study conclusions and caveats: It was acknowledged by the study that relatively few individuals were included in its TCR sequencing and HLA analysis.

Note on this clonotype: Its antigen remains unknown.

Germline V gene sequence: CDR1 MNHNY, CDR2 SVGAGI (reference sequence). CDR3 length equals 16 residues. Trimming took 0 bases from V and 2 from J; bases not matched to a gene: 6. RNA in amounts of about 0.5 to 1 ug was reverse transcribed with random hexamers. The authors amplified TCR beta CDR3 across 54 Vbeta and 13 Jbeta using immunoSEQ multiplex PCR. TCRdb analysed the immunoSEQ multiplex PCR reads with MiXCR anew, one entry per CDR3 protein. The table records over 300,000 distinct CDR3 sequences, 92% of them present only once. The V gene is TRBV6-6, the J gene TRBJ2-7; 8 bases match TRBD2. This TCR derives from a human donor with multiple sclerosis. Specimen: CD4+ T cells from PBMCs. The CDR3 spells CASSYSIGSGTYEQYF. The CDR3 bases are TGTGCCAGCAGTTACTCGATTGGTAGCGGGACCTACGAGCAGTACTTC.